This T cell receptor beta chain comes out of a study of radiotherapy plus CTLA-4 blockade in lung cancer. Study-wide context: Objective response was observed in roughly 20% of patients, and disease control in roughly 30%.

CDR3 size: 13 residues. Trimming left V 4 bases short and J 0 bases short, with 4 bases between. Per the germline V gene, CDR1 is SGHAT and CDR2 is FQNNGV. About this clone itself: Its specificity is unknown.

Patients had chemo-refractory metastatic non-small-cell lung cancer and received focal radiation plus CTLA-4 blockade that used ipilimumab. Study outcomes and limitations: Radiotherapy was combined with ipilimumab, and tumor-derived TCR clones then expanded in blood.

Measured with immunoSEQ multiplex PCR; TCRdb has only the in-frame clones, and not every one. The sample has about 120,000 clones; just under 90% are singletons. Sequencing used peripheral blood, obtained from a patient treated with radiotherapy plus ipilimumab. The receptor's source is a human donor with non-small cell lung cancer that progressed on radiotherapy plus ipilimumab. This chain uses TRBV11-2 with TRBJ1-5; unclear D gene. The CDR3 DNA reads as TGTGCCAGCAGCTACAGTAGCAATCAGCCCCAGCATTTT. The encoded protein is CASSYSSNQPQHF.